What follows describes a single T cell receptor (beta chain). What it binds is unknown. The repertoire was sequenced with immunoSEQ multiplex PCR; TCRdb's copy has only in-frame clones and lacks some. Among 25,000 to 35,000 clones, about four fifths were seen once, and the ten largest hold 5% to 8.5%. The CDR3 consists of 14 residues. Germline values: CDR1 ENHRY, CDR2 SYGVKD. V shed 0 bases and J shed 8 bases, with 10 bases lying between them. The record originates from a study of T cells in narcolepsy. Across the whole study: Patients with NT1 or NT2 and healthy control donors were enrolled.

Study outcomes and limitations: Autoreactive HCRT-specific and TRIB2-specific clonotypes were marked in same-patient CSF-versus-blood CD4+ comparisons. Reportedly, autoreactive clonotypes were serially detected in patients' blood but not controls'.

The sequencing input was memory (CD45RA-) CD4+ T cells from blood. This receptor was taken from a human donor in good health. This chain uses TRBV10-3 with TRBJ1-4; D is possibly TRBD1 (5 bases). The CDR3 DNA reads TGTGCCATCAGTGAGTCGGTGAGGGGCGAAAAACTGTTTTTT. It encodes CAISESVRGEKLFF.